These 22 T cell receptor beta chains came from one sample sequenced in a study of blood T cell repertoires in COVID-19. Sequenced by immunoSEQ multiplex PCR; TCRdb stores in-frame clones only, minus some. The table records around 300,000 clones, roughly four fifths of them present only once. The sample was peripheral blood. Receptors originate from a woman aged 50 to 60 who had recovered from COVID-19.

The chain links TRBV5-1 to TRBJ2-1; weak D call: TRBD2 (5 bases). Per the germline V gene, CDR1 is SGHRS and CDR2 is YFSETQ. The V end lost 0 bases, the J end lost 8 bases, and 12 bases lay between the germline ends. This CDR3 has 14 residues. This CDR3 reads CASSLGLPVDEQFF. CDR3 in DNA: TGCGCCAGCAGCTTGGGACTACCCGTCGATGAGCAGTTCTTC.

This clone appeared a single time. The V call is TRBV5-1, the J call TRBJ2-3, with TRBD2 matching over 10 bases. The germline gives CDR1 SGHRS, CDR2 YFSETQ. V shed 4 bases and J 4 bases; nucleotides not matched to a gene: 9. The CDR3 is 16 amino acids. The DNA of the CDR3 is TGCGCCAGCAGCCCGGGAGCGGGGGGGCAATCAGATACGCAGTATTTT. This codes for CASSPGAGGQSDTQYF.

The chain links TRBV5-5 to TRBJ2-2; 7 positions agree with TRBD1. Trimming at V came to 3 bases and at J to 6 bases, leaving 11 bases not matched to a gene. Germline CDR1 SGHKS, CDR2 YYEKEE (reference sequence). The CDR3 is 16 residues long. Written as DNA, the CDR3 is TGTGCCAGCAGCTCGCGGCTGACAGGGATCTCCGGGGAGCTGTTTTTT. It yields the protein CASSSRLTGISGELFF.

This sequence joins TRBV19 and TRBJ2-4, with TRBD1 matching over 9 bases. The junction had 10 bases not matched to a gene; V was cut back by 4 bases and J by 3 bases. Germline V gene lookup returns CDR1 LNHDA and CDR2 SQIVND (reference sequence). The CDR3 has 17 amino acids. CDR3 sequence reads: CASSNRGTGFVKNIQYF. CDR3 coding DNA: TGTGCCAGTAGTAATCGAGGGACAGGGTTCGTCAAAAACATTCAGTACTTC. Filled out from reference TRBV19 and TRBJ2-4, the complete variable domain reads DGGITQSPKYLFRKEGQNVTLSCEQNLNHDAMYWYRQDPGQGLRLIYYSQIVNDFQKGDIAEGYSVSREKKESFPLTVTSAQKNPTAFYLCASSNRGTGFVKNIQYFGAGTRLSVL.

This sequence joins TRBV2 and TRBJ1-5; 8 nucleotides match TRBD1. The V gene's germline CDR1 is SNHLY and CDR2 FYNNEI. V trimming: 7 bases; J trimming: 5 bases; junction bases outside the gene matches: 7. There are 14 residues in the CDR3. This chain's CDR3 is CASNPDREDQPQHF. CDR3 nucleotides: TGTGCCAGCAACCCGGACAGGGAGGATCAGCCCCAGCATTTT. The entire variable domain, with the rest obtained from reference TRBV2 and TRBJ1-5, is as follows: EPEVTQTPSHQVTQMGQEVILRCVPISNHLYFYWYRQILGQKVEFLVSFYNNEISEKSEIFDDQFSVERPDGSNFTLKIRSTKLEDSAMYFCASNPDREDQPQHFGDGTRLSIL.

J is TRBJ1-1 and V is TRBV4-3; D unclear. This CDR3 has 14 amino acids. The germline V gene encodes CDR1 LGHNA and CDR2 YSLEER. The V end was cut by 4 bases, the J end by 1 base, with 10 bases between. For the CDR3, the DNA is TGCGCCAGCAGCCGTTTGACTGAGAACACTGAAGCTTTCTTT. This gives the protein CASSRLTENTEAFF.

This chain uses TRBV19 with TRBJ2-7, with TRBD2 as a possible D gene (5 bases). The V gene's germline CDR1 is LNHDA and CDR2 SQIVND (reference sequence). V was pared by 0 bases and J by 7 bases, with 13 bases between. The CDR3 contains 14 residues. The CDR3 protein is CASSIEGRTGEQYF. In nucleotides, the CDR3 is TGTGCCAGTAGTATAGAGGGCCGTACGGGGGAGCAGTACTTC. Using reference TRBV19 and TRBJ2-7 for the parts outside the CDR3, the full variable domain is DGGITQSPKYLFRKEGQNVTLSCEQNLNHDAMYWYRQDPGQGLRLIYYSQIVNDFQKGDIAEGYSVSREKKESFPLTVTSAQKNPTAFYLCASSIEGRTGEQYFGPGTRLTVT.

The V gene is TRBV6-5, the J gene TRBJ2-7; D may be TRBD2 (5 bases). V was clipped by 0 bases and J by 7 bases, with 7 bases between them. Germline CDR1 is MNHEY and CDR2 is SVGAGI. This CDR3 region has 12 residues. CDR3 nucleotides: TGTGCCAGCAGTTACTCAACGGGGGAGCAGTACTTC. Encoded protein: CASSYSTGEQYF.

V is TRBV5-1 and J is TRBJ2-2; D is unresolved. Germline CDR1 SGHRS, CDR2 YFSETQ. The CDR3 loop spans 12 amino acids. V shed 3 bases and J shed 2 bases, with 2 bases lying between them. Here the CDR3 reads CASSSNTGELFF. CDR3 DNA sequence: TGCGCCAGCAGCTCAAACACCGGGGAGCTGTTTTTT.

The CDR3 protein is CASSQLPGETQYF. The CDR3 DNA follows: TGTGCCAGCAGCCAACTACCCGGGGAGACCCAGTACTTC. V is TRBV7-3 and J is TRBJ2-5; D is uncertain. Trimming took 5 bases from V and 5 from J, leaving 12 bases between them. Germline assignment: CDR1 SGHTA and CDR2 FQGTGA. The CDR3 has 13 amino acids.

This chain uses TRBV13 with TRBJ1-2; D is uncertain. This CDR3 comprises 14 residues. Germline loops: CDR1 PRHDT, CDR2 FYEKMQ (reference sequence). V was cut by 7 bases and J by 2 bases, with 14 bases left in between. The CDR3 protein is CASIREGGNYGYTF. CDR3 DNA: TGTGCCAGCATTCGGGAAGGAGGGAACTATGGCTACACCTTC.

The chain combines TRBV27 with TRBJ2-1; TRBD2 agrees at 10 bases. CDR3 length: 15 amino acids. After removal of 3 bases from V and 6 bases from J, the junction contained 5 bases not matched to a gene. From germline, CDR1 is MNHEY and CDR2 SMNVEV (reference sequence). CDR3 DNA: TGTGCCAGCAGTTTGGGGACTAGCGCGGCCAATGAGCAGTTCTTC. Residues: CASSLGTSAANEQFF.

The V call is TRBV3-1 (or the pseudogene TRBV3-2), the J call TRBJ1-1; no clear D. Trimming cost V 1 base and J 7 bases, with 7 bases left between them. The CDR3 covers 12 residues. CDR1 LGHDT and CDR2 YNNKEL come from the germline V gene (reference sequence). CDR3 in DNA: TGTGCCAGCAGCCAAGTCGGGTTTGAAGCTTTCTTT. Translated: CASSQVGFEAFF.

A remark on this clone: Other DNA sequences within the sample encode an identical CDR3. This sequence joins TRBV18 and TRBJ2-3; D might be TRBD2 (5 bases). There are 14 residues in the CDR3. V was shortened by 0 bases and J by 1 base, with 5 bases between the two germline ends. Germline CDR1 KGHSH, CDR2 LQKENI. The CDR3 spells CASSPPGGTDTQYF. DNA for the CDR3: TGTGCCAGCTCACCACCGGGAGGCACAGATACGCAGTATTTT.

J is TRBJ2-1 and V is TRBV29-1; possible D gene TRBD1, 6 bases. Per the germline V gene, CDR1 is SQVTM and CDR2 is ANQGSEA. V was clipped by 1 base and J by 6 bases, with 10 bases between them. The CDR3 has 13 residues. The CDR3 DNA is TGCAGCGTTGAAGGCCAGGGGTCCAATGAGCAGTTCTTC. It yields the protein CSVEGQGSNEQFF.

V gene TRBV15 combines with J gene TRBJ2-3; TRBD1 matches at 8 bases. The CDR3 contains 21 residues. From germline, CDR1 is LNHNV and CDR2 YYDKDF (reference sequence). J lost 4 bases, V lost 1 base, and 22 bases had no gene match. CDR3 protein: CATSRGWDRPRIQAFADTQYF. In DNA, the CDR3 is TGTGCCACCAGCAGAGGGTGGGACAGGCCTAGAATACAGGCGTTCGCAGATACGCAGTATTTT.

The V call is TRBV19, the J call TRBJ2-7; 12 bases line up with TRBD1. V was clipped by 3 bases and J by 2 bases; unmatched bases: 2. CDR1 and CDR2 from the germline V gene are LNHDA and SQIVND (reference sequence). The CDR3 is 15 residues long. Here the CDR3 reads CASSMGTGGPYEQYF. The CDR3 DNA follows: TGTGCCAGTAGTATGGGGACAGGGGGCCCCTACGAGCAGTACTTC.

Only a few counts were recorded for this clone. J is TRBJ2-1 and V is TRBV5-1, with a tentative D call TRBD2 (5 bases). V was trimmed by 0 bases and J by 4 bases, leaving 8 bases between them. Germline assignment: CDR1 SGHRS and CDR2 YFSETQ. The CDR3 loop spans 14 amino acids. This CDR3 is CASSLGGEYNEQFF. The DNA of the CDR3 is TGCGCCAGCAGCTTGGGGGGAGAGTACAATGAGCAGTTCTTC.

The chain is built from TRBV7-2 and TRBJ1-1; D may be TRBD1 (6 bases). CDR3 length equals 15 residues. V lost 0 bases to trimming and J lost 12 bases, with 20 bases between them. CDR1 SGHTA and CDR2 FQGNSA come from the germline V gene. The CDR3 sequence: CASSLAGGALLRPFF. The CDR3 nucleotides read TGTGCCAGCAGCTTAGCGGGGGGGGCGCTTCTACGTCCTTTCTTT.

CDR3 nucleotide sequence: TGTGCCAGCAGCTTCTGGCTGGGGCAGGGTGAAACCGGGGAGCTGTTTTTT. Its protein is CASSFWLGQGETGELFF. The chain carries TRBV5-8 and TRBJ2-2, with D possibly TRBD1 on 5 matching bases. CDR3 size: 17 residues. Per germline, CDR1 SGHTS and CDR2 YDEGEE. V was shortened by 2 bases and J by 5 bases, with 19 bases between the two germline ends.

This clone turned up a few times. The chain recombines TRBV5-1 with TRBJ1-4; 9 bases agree with TRBD1. V shed 3 bases, J shed 8 bases, and the junction held 5 bases outside the gene matches. This CDR3 spans 14 amino acids. Germline loops: CDR1 SGHRS, CDR2 YFSETQ. CDR3 sequence (DNA): TGCGCCAGCAGCTCGGGACAGGGAGGGGAAAAACTGTTTTTT. Protein sequence: CASSSGQGGEKLFF.

The genes are TRBV7-2 and TRBJ2-7; TRBD2 is a possible D gene (6 bases). This CDR3 comprises 15 residues. Germline V gene lookup returns CDR1 SGHTA and CDR2 FQGNSA. V lost 2 bases and J lost 2, with 13 bases in between. In DNA, the CDR3 is TGTGCCAGCAGCTTAACTTTCTGGGAGGCCTACGAGCAGTACTTC. This translates into CASSLTFWEAYEQYF.